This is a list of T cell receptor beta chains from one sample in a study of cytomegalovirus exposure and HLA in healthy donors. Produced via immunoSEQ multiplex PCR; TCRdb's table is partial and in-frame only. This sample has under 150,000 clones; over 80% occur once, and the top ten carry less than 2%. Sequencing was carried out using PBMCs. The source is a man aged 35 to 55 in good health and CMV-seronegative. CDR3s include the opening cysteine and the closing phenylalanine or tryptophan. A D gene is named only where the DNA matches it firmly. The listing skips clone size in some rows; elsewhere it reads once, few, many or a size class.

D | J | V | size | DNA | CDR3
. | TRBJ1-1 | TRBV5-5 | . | TGTGCCAGCAGCTTGGGGGCAGGGTACCAAAACACTGAAGCTTTCTTT | CASSLGAGYQNTEAFF
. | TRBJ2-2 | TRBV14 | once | TGTGCCAGCAGTCGATACAGGGATAACACCGGGGAGCTGTTTTTT | CASSRYRDNTGELFF
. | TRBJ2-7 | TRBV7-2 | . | TGTGCCAGCAGCCCCCGCGGGGCGGACGAGCAGTACTTC | CASSPRGADEQYF
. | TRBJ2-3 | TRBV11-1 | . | TGTGCCAGCAGCTTAGGAGGTCTTGGGACTCCCGAGAATACGCAGTATTTT | CASSLGGLGTPENTQYF
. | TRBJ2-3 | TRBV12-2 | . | TGTGCAAGTCGCTTAGGTTTAAGGCGGGAGTCTCCAGATACGCAGTATTTT | CASRLGLRRESPDTQYF
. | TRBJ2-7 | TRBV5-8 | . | TGTGCCAGCAGCGCGGTGGGGGCAGACCCCTCCTACGAGCAGTACTTC | CASSAVGADPSYEQYF
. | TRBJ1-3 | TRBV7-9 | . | TGTGCCAGCAGCTTAGGGGCCGGGACTGATGGAAACACCATATATTTT | CASSLGAGTDGNTIYF
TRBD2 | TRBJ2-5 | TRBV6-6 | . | TGTGCCAGCACTGGGACTAGCGGGGCTGAGACCCAGTACTTC | CASTGTSGAETQYF
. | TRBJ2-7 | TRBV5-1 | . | TGCGCCAGCAGCATTTCTGCTACCCGTATCTACGAGCAGTACTTC | CASSISATRIYEQYF
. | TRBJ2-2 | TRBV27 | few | TGTGCCAGCAGTCTTCCGACCGGGGAGCTGTTTTTT | CASSLPTGELFF
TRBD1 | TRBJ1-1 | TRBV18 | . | TGTGCCAGCTCACCATCGGAGGGGGCCGCTGAAGCTTTCTTT | CASSPSEGAAEAFF
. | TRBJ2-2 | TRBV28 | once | TGTGCCAGCAGTTTGACAGCCTACACCGGGGAGCTGTTTTTT | CASSLTAYTGELFF
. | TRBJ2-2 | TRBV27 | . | TGTGCCAGCAGTTTCCAGGGCTACACCGGGGAGCTGTTTTTT | CASSFQGYTGELFF
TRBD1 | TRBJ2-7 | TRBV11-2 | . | TGTGCCAGCAGCTTAGAGGGACAGGCCTACGAGCAGTACTTC | CASSLEGQAYEQYF
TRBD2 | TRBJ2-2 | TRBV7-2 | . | TGTGCCAGCAGCTCCCTAGCGGGTTACACCGGGGAGCTGTTTTTT | CASSSLAGYTGELFF
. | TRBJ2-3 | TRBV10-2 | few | TGCGCCAGCAGTGCACTAGAGGCCACAGATACGCAGTATTTT | CASSALEATDTQYF
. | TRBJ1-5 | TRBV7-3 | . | TGTGCCAGCAGCCCGGGTAGCAATCAGCCCCAGCATTTT | CASSPGSNQPQHF
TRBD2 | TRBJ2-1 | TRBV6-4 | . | TGTGCCAGCAGTCTAGCGGGAGACTCCTACAATGAGCAGTTCTTC | CASSLAGDSYNEQFF
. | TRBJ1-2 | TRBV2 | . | TGTGCCAGCCAAAGGGAGGGCTACACCTTC | CASQREGYTF
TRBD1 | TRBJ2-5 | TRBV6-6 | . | TGTGCCAGCAGTGCGGACAGGGTCGACCAGTACTTC | CASSADRVDQYF
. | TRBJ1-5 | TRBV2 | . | TGTGCCAGCAGTGAGCGCACCGCCTCCAATCAGCCCCAGCATTTT | CASSERTASNQPQHF
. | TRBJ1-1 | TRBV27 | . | TGTGCCAGCAGTTTACTTACAGAGAACACTGAAGCTTTCTTT | CASSLLTENTEAFF
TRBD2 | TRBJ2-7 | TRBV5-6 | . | TGTGCCAGCAGCTCTCCTCGACTAGCGGGAAGCACCTACGAGCAGTACTTC | CASSSPRLAGSTYEQYF
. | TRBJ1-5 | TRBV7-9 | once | TGTTCCAGCAGCTTCGGGGTTAATAGCAATCAGCCCCAGCATTTT | CSSSFGVNSNQPQHF
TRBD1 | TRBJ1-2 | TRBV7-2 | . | TGTGCCAGCGGAACCGGGACAGTCTATGGCTACACCTTC | CASGTGTVYGYTF
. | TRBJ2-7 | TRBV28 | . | TGTGCCAGCAGTTCTTATGACAGGCTCCCCTACGAGCAGTACTTC | CASSSYDRLPYEQYF
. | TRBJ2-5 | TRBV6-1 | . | TGTGCCAGCAGTTTGAGGCTAGGGGCGGAGACCCAGTACTTC | CASSLRLGAETQYF
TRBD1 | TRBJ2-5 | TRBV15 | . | TGTGCCACCAGCAGACCTGTTCCGGACAGGGGCCAAGAGACCCAGTACTTC | CATSRPVPDRGQETQYF
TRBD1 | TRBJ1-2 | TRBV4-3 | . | TGCGCCAGCAGCCAGAACAGGGGCACTAGGGGCTACACCTTC | CASSQNRGTRGYTF
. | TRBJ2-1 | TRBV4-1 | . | TGCGCCAGCCGAGAGGGCCCCGCTTACAATGAGCAGTTCTTC | CASREGPAYNEQFF
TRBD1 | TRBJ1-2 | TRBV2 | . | TGTGCCAGCAGTGACCGGGGGGGGACAGTCTATGGCTACACCTTC | CASSDRGGTVYGYTF
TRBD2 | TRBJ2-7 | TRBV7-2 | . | TGTGCCAGCAGCTTAGCGGGGGGGAGCGTAGGAGACCTGTACGAGCAGTACTTC | CASSLAGGSVGDLYEQYF
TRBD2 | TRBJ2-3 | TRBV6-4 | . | TGTGCCAGCAGTGAGAGTAGCGGGTCTGGGGATACGCAGTATTTT | CASSESSGSGDTQYF
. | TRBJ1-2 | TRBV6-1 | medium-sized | TGTGCCAGCAGTGAAAGACAGGTCGACTATGGCTACACCTTC | CASSERQVDYGYTF
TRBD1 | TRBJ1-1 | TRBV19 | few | TGTGCCAGTAGTATAGATAATAACAGGGGGCGAAGCACTGAAGCTTTCTTT | CASSIDNNRGRSTEAFF
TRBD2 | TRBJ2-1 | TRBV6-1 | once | TGTGCCAGCAGTGAGGGTATAGGGACTAGCGGTGAGCAGTTCTTC | CASSEGIGTSGEQFF
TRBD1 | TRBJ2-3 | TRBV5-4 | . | TGTGCCAGCAGCTTGGACGCCCAGGGGGCTGGGACGCAGTATTTT | CASSLDAQGAGTQYF
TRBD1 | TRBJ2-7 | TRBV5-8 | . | TGTGCCAGCAGGGGACGGGACAGGGGCAACGAGCAGTACTTC | CASRGRDRGNEQYF
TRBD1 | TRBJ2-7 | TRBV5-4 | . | TGTGCCAGCAGCTTGGCCACAGGGGATAACGAGCAGTACTTC | CASSLATGDNEQYF
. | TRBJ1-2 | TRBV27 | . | TGTGCCAGCAGTTTATCGAGTCCTTGGGGCTACACCTTC | CASSLSSPWGYTF
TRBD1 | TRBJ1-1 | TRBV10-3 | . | TGTGCCATCAGTGAGAGGGACAGAAACACTGAAGCTTTCTTT | CAISERDRNTEAFF
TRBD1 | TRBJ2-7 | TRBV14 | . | TGTGCCAACAGGACCGGGACAGGGTCTCGGATCTACGAGCAGTACTTC | CANRTGTGSRIYEQYF
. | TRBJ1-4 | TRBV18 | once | TGTGCCAGCTCACCGGCGGGGGGCACGGGTAATGAAAAACTGTTTTTT | CASSPAGGTGNEKLFF
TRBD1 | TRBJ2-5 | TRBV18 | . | TGTGCCAGCTCACCACCGGGACAGGGAAGAGGGGAGACCCAGTACTTC | CASSPPGQGRGETQYF
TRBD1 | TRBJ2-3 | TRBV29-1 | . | TGCAGCGTTCTACCTCGGGACAGGGGAACAGATACGCAGTATTTT | CSVLPRDRGTDTQYF
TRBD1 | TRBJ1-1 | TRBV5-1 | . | TGCGCCAGCAGCTTTTCGGCGACAGGGGACACTGAAGCTTTCTTT | CASSFSATGDTEAFF
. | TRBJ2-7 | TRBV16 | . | TGTGCCAGCAGCCAAACTAGGATCAGCTACGAGCAGTACTTC | CASSQTRISYEQYF
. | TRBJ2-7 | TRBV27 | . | TGTGCCAGCAGTAATAGCGGATTAGGCGAGCAGTACTTC | CASSNSGLGEQYF